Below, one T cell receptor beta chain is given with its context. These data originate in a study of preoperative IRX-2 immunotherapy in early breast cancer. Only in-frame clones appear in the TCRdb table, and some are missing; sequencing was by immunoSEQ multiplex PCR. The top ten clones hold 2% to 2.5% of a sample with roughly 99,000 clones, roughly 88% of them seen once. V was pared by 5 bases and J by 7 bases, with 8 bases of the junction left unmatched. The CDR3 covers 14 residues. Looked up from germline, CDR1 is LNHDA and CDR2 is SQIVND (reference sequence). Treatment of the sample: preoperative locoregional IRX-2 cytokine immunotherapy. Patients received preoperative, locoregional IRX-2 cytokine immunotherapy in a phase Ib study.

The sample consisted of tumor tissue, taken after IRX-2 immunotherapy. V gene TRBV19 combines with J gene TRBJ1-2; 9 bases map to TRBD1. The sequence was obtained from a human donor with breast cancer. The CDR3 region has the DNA TGTGCCAGTAGTGCCTCGGACAGGGGCCTTGGCTACACCTTC. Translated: CASSASDRGLGYTF.